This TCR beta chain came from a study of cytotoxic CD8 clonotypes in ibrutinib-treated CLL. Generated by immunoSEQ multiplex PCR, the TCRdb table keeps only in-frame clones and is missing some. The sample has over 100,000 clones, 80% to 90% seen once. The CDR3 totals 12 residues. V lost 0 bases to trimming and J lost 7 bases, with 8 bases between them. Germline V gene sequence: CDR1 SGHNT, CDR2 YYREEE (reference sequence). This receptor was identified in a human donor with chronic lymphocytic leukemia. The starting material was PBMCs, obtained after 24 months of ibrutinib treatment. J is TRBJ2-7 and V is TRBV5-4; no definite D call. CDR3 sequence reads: CASSLGGWEQYF. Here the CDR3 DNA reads TGTGCCAGCAGCTTGGGGGGTTGGGAGCAGTACTTC.